The clone carrying this T cell receptor beta chain was recorded at least ten times. Its antigen is still unknown. This sample is part of a study of Graves' ophthalmopathy and Graves' hyperthyroidism. Study observations and caveats: Most thyroid clonotypes with frequency above 0.001 were detected in blood too.

Germline assignment: CDR1 SGHTA and CDR2 FQGNSA. The CDR3 runs to 14 residues. The V and J ends lost 4 bases and 11 bases respectively, with 17 bases between them. Amplification of TCR beta CDR3 regions used RNA transcripts. Second-round multiplex PCR came after a first-round RT-PCR that employed HTBI primers. MiXCR was run by TCRdb on the multiplex PCR reads, yielding one entry per CDR3 protein. The repertoire holds 600,000 to 950,000 distinct CDR3 sequences, with roughly 40% as singletons. In this cohort, patients with other autoimmune diseases, uncontrolled infections, pregnancy or lactation were excluded. Someone took the PBMCs out of 10 ml of fresh peripheral blood.

Sequencing used peripheral blood. The chain employs TRBV7-2 and TRBJ1-4, with D hard to call. The source of this sequence is an adult man with Graves' ophthalmopathy. The CDR3 DNA sequence: TGTGCCAGCAGCTCCGGGTCCCTGTTGACGAAACTGTTTTTT. Protein product: CASSSGSLLTKLFF.